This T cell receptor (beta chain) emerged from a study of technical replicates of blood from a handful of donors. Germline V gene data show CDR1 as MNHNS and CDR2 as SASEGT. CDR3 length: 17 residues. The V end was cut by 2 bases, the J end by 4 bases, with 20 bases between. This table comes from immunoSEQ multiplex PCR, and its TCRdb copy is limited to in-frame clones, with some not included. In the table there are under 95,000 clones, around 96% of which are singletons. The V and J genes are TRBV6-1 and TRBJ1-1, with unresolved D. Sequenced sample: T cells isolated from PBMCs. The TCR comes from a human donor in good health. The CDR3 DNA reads TGTGCCAGCAGTGAACCTCTCTTGGGCATAAAGAGCACTGAAGCTTTCTTT. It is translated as CASSEPLLGIKSTEAFF.